A single sample is the source of the 29 T cell receptor beta chains below, sequenced in a study of T cells expressing NK-cell markers. TCRdb derives one entry per CDR3 protein from the 5' RACE reads, leaving out DNA. The sample's table shows a few hundred thousand distinct CDR3 sequences. Sequences were obtained from blood T cells: a sorted CD56 or NKG2C T cell subset, CD4+ or CD8+ T cells, or bulk PBMC T cells (not recorded which). The receptors here all came from a man younger than 35 in good health.

The CDR3 is CASSPQTLAVETQYF. This chain connects TRBV5-1 to TRBJ2-5; TCRdb's D gene call, TRBD2, goes unchecked for lack of DNA. CDR3 length: 15 residues. Germline CDR1 SGHRS, CDR2 YFSETQ.

The V gene is TRBV27, the J gene TRBJ2-1; TCRdb designates TRBD1, a call that cannot be tested without DNA. The CDR3 extends over 15 amino acids. The germline V gene encodes CDR1 MNHEY and CDR2 SMNVEV (reference sequence). Here the CDR3 reads CASSWDRGVVYEQFF.

This rearrangement joins TRBV2 to TRBJ2-7; the TCRdb call, TRBD2, lacks DNA for checking. Germline loops: CDR1 SNHLY, CDR2 FYNNEI. This CDR3 comprises 14 residues. The CDR3: CASSVWENPYEQYF.

This sequence joins TRBV6-2 or TRBV6-3 and TRBJ2-1. This CDR3 has 15 residues. From germline, CDR1 is MNHEY and CDR2 SVGEGT. The CDR3 protein is CASSYAGQVYNEQFF.

This chain connects TRBV30 to TRBJ1-6; TCRdb's D gene call, TRBD1, goes unchecked for lack of DNA. CDR1 is GTSNPN, CDR2 SVGIG, per germline (reference sequence). The CDR3 runs to 15 residues. This chain's CDR3 is CAWTPGQGRNSPLHF. The full variable domain, with the rest looked up from reference TRBV30 and TRBJ1-6, is SQTIHQWPATLVQPVGSPLSLECTVEGTSNPNLYWYRQAAGRGLQLLFYSVGIGQISSEVPQNLSASRPQDRQFILSSKKLLLSDSGFYLCAWTPGQGRNSPLHFGNGTRLTVT.

The chain couples TRBV11-2 to TRBJ2-1; TCRdb's assignment of TRBD1 cannot be checked, as there is no DNA. This CDR3 is built from 12 residues. CDR1 SGHAT and CDR2 FQNNGV come from the germline V gene. Here the CDR3 reads CASSRQDNEQFF.

This chain joins TRBV29-1 and TRBJ2-3; the TCRdb D gene call, TRBD1, has no DNA to confirm it. Germline-derived CDR1 and CDR2 are SQVTM and ANQGSEA. This CDR3 spans 14 amino acids. CDR3 sequence reads: CSGQGAGHLDTQYF.

The chain has TRBV12-3 or TRBV12-4 and TRBJ2-7; TCRdb returns TRBD1, unconfirmable since there is no DNA. CDR3 length equals 15 residues. CDR3 sequence reads: CASNRLGGGVHEQYF.

This chain joins TRBV30 and TRBJ1-6. CDR1 GTSNPN and CDR2 SVGIG come from the germline V gene (reference sequence). The CDR3 is 12 residues long. The CDR3 sequence is CAWSSGGSPLHF. The whole variable domain, remainder taken from reference TRBV30 and TRBJ1-6, is SQTIHQWPATLVQPVGSPLSLECTVEGTSNPNLYWYRQAAGRGLQLLFYSVGIGQISSEVPQNLSASRPQDRQFILSSKKLLLSDSGFYLCAWSSGGSPLHFGNGTRLTVT.

The chain uses TRBV20-1 and TRBJ2-3; TCRdb lists TRBD2, though no DNA is available to test this call. Germline V gives CDR1 DFQATT, CDR2 SNEGSKA (reference sequence). The CDR3 runs 14 residues. CDR3: CSAREEGSTDTQYF.

The chain is built from TRBV29-1 and TRBJ2-1; there is no DNA to check the TCRdb D call of TRBD2. Germline CDR1 and CDR2: SQVTM and ANQGSEA. The CDR3 totals 15 residues. CDR3 region: CSLSGGPRGYNEQFF.

The J gene is TRBJ2-1, the V gene TRBV7-2; TCRdb's assignment of TRBD2 cannot be checked, as there is no DNA. This CDR3 is 17 amino acids long. Germline CDR1 and CDR2: SGHTA and FQGNSA. The CDR3: CASSLRFGTLLIDEQFF.

The chain is built from TRBV7-2 and TRBJ2-2; the D call from TCRdb, TRBD1, cannot be confirmed without DNA. The V gene's germline CDR1 is SGHTA and CDR2 FQGNSA. The CDR3 is made up of 16 amino acids. CDR3 loop: CASSLMGHPNTGELFF.

This chain connects TRBV28 to TRBJ2-3. The CDR3 is made up of 11 amino acids. Looked up from germline, CDR1 is MDHEN and CDR2 is SYDVKM. The chain's CDR3 is CASSLSHTQYF.

This chain links TRBV27 with TRBJ2-5. Germline CDR1 MNHEY, CDR2 SMNVEV (reference sequence). The CDR3 spans 14 residues. The CDR3 loop reads CASRPSINQETQYF.

V is TRBV29-1 and J is TRBJ1-2; as DNA is missing, the TRBD1 call by TCRdb cannot be tested. Germline V gene data show CDR1 as SQVTM and CDR2 as ANQGSEA. This CDR3 region has 13 residues. CDR3 amino acids: CSVETRTPEGYTF. Full variable domain (remainder filled in from reference TRBV29-1 and TRBJ1-2): SAVISQKPSRDICQRGTSLTIQCQVDSQVTMMFWYRQQPGQSLTLIATANQGSEATYESGFVIDKFPISRPNLTFSTLTVSNMSPEDSSIYLCSVETRTPEGYTFGSGTRLTVV.

J is TRBJ2-2 and V is TRBV7-2; TCRdb outputs TRBD2, but without DNA this stays unchecked. Germline V gives CDR1 SGHTA, CDR2 FQGNSA. CDR3 length: 13 residues. The CDR3 loop is CASRDATPGELFF. Based on the CDR3 plus reference TRBV7-2 and TRBJ2-2, the full variable domain is GAGVSQSPSNKVTEKGKDVELRCDPISGHTALYWYRQSLGQGLEFLIYFQGNSAPDKSGLPSDRFSAERTGGSVSTLTIQRTQQEDSAVYLCASRDATPGELFFGEGSRLTVL.

V is TRBV12-3 or TRBV12-4 and J is TRBJ2-1; TCRdb gives TRBD1 as the D gene, but with no DNA this cannot be confirmed. The CDR3 extends over 15 amino acids. The CDR3 spells CASPPQPGTYNEQFF.

The chain employs TRBV29-1 and TRBJ1-1. Germline V gene data show CDR1 as SQVTM and CDR2 as ANQGSEA. The CDR3 extends over 13 amino acids. The CDR3 protein is CSVEGVANTEAFF.

The gene calls are TRBV20-1 and TRBJ2-3; TCRdb gives TRBD1 as the D gene, but with no DNA this cannot be confirmed. Germline CDR1 DFQATT, CDR2 SNEGSKA (reference sequence). The CDR3 is 13 residues long. CDR3 sequence reads: CSASTSAGSAQYF.

CDR3 region: CSALPYSGSTDTQYF. The V and J genes are TRBV20-1 and TRBJ2-3; TCRdb outputs TRBD2, but without DNA this stays unchecked. Per the germline V gene, CDR1 is DFQATT and CDR2 is SNEGSKA (reference sequence). The CDR3 runs to 15 residues.

This sequence joins TRBV5-6 and TRBJ2-1. CDR3 size: 17 residues. Germline V CDR1 and CDR2: SGHDT, YYEEEE. This CDR3 reads CASSLAIAGSSYNEQFF. The whole variable domain, remainder taken from reference TRBV5-6 and TRBJ2-1, is DAGVTQSPTHLIKTRGQQVTLRCSPKSGHDTVSWYQQALGQGPQFIFQYYEEEERQRGNFPDRFSGHQFPNYSSELNVNALLLGDSALYLCASSLAIAGSSYNEQFFGPGTRLTVL.

The V and J genes are TRBV7-2 and TRBJ2-7; the TCRdb call, TRBD1, lacks DNA for checking. The CDR3 covers 13 residues. CDR1 and CDR2 from the germline V gene are SGHTA and FQGNSA. The CDR3 is CASSLGQGREQYF.

The chain uses TRBV20-1 and TRBJ2-3; TCRdb's D gene call, TRBD2, goes unchecked for lack of DNA. The CDR3 spans 18 residues. Germline V lookup: CDR1 DFQATT, CDR2 SNEGSKA (reference sequence). The CDR3 spells CSATVSSGLAGTSDTQYF.

The chain couples TRBV29-1 to TRBJ2-2; TCRdb lists TRBD2, though no DNA is available to test this call. Germline CDR1 is SQVTM and CDR2 is ANQGSEA. The CDR3 length is 15 residues. The CDR3 sequence is CSVVTSQPFTGELFF.

The gene calls are TRBV19 and TRBJ2-3; TCRdb's D call of TRBD1 is untestable without DNA. From germline, CDR1 is LNHDA and CDR2 SQIVND (reference sequence). The CDR3 spans 16 residues. CDR3 amino acids: CASKRDPSPSTDTQYF.

The chain uses TRBV9 and TRBJ2-1; there is no DNA to check the TCRdb D call of TRBD1. Germline-derived CDR1 and CDR2 are SGDLS and YYNGEE. This CDR3 contains 12 residues. The CDR3 reads CASRGAAGEQFF.

This chain joins TRBV12-3 or TRBV12-4 and TRBJ2-5; the TCRdb D gene call, TRBD1, has no DNA to confirm it. This CDR3 region has 15 residues. The CDR3 protein is CASSSTGGPQETQYF.

The V and J genes are TRBV29-1 and TRBJ2-3; as DNA is missing, the TRBD2 call by TCRdb cannot be tested. The CDR3 consists of 15 residues. The germline gives CDR1 SQVTM, CDR2 ANQGSEA. CDR3 sequence: CSVYPLAGVTDTQYF.